This T cell receptor (beta chain) was sequenced in a study of graft-versus-host responses after intestinal transplantation (dated by TCRdb to about 2021). In terms of the full investigation: Multivisceral, liver-intestinal, or isolated intestinal transplants were received by the recipients. A cohort of about 25 intestinal transplant recipients, including one retransplant, was enrolled, and a few patients lacking pretransplant specimens were excluded. Alloreactive clones were identified by sequencing pre-transplant mixed lymphocyte reaction products and comparing them with unstimulated pre-transplant donor and recipient T cells. A peak of at least 4% donor T cells among recipient peripheral blood mononuclear cells was the definition used for donor T cell macrochimerism. All recipients received anti-thymocyte globulin induction followed by maintenance tacrolimus and steroids for approximately 3 years. Samples from three later patients were sequenced in-house on an Illumina MiSeq with MiXCR processing rather than by the commercial service. After intestinal transplantation, graft-versus-host and host-versus-graft alloreactive T cell clones were followed in the graft, circulation and bone marrow using bulk TCR-beta CDR3 sequencing. Here is what the overall study found, with its caveats: The conclusions were limited by the relatively low number and heterogeneity of the intestinal transplant patients. Patients with donor T cell macrochimerism had high GvH to HvG T cell clonal ratios in their allografts. Peak levels of circulating GvH clones were associated with declines in HvG clones early after transplant. GvH clones were found in recipient bone marrow, and some of the GvH clones appeared earlier in ileal mucosa or blood, which is consistent with an intestinal mucosal origin.

Library creation used the immunoSEQ multiplex PCR assay. For most patients, genomic DNA was isolated with the Qiagen DNeasy Blood and Tissue Kit and sent frozen to Adaptive Biotechnologies for TCR sequencing. For most patients, genomic DNA was subjected to high-throughput TCR-beta CDR3 sequencing by Adaptive Biotechnologies. The paper's processing steps were these. TCR sequencing data were retrieved from Adaptive's ImmunoSEQ software for 15 to 20 patients, whereas a few other patients were processed with MiXCR and VDJtools. CD4 versus CD8 sorting errors were corrected by removing sequences found in both subsets at a frequency ratio below 5:1. CDR3 nucleotide sequences shared between donor and recipient were removed because their origin could not be assigned. At least 2-fold expansion over unstimulated cells and a minimum CFSE-low frequency of 0.002% (template counts) or 0.001% (read counts) were required for clones to be classified as alloreactive. Clones were considered mappable if detected in sequenced pre-transplant spleen, lymph node, or MLR CFSE-low populations of the donor or recipient. Cumulative frequency of alloreactive clones was calculated as a percentage of all sequences weighted by copy number. Entries here come from immuneACCESS through TCRdb and include only in-frame sequences with V and J called. Some clones fail to appear in such tables; in the studies checked, an unresolved V gene covers under half of the shortfall, and the cause of the remainder is unknown. D and trimming come from the DNA, and the V and J calls and clone size come from that table. This sample lists about 89,000 clones; 80% to 95% were detected once. The ten largest clonotypes hold 0.3% of the sample.

Concerning this clone: The antigen it recognizes is unknown. Per-base quality was not reported, and no clone a single base away is much larger than it.

In light of the paper, this sample's time point label describes: cells obtained before transplantation from donor or recipient. CD3+CD4+ and CD3+CD8+ populations were FACS-sorted from unstimulated pre-transplant donor and recipient cells taken from spleen or lymph nodes. Sequenced material: unstimulated CD4+ T cells sorted from spleen or lymph node cells, taken before intestinal transplant. The sequence came from a human donor who received an intestinal transplant.

Read as DNA, the sequence is TGTGCCAGCAGCTTAGCCAGCAGGGGGGACTACGAGCAGTACTTC. Its translation reads: CASSLASRGDYEQYF. Rearrangement joined TRBV7-8 to TRBJ2-7; possibly the D gene is TRBD1, per 7 matching bases. The CDR1 and CDR2 encoded by the germline V gene are SGHVS and FQNEAQ. Reading from cysteine to phenylalanine, the CDR3 counts 15 amino acids. The read is trimmed to its CDR3 DNA, 45 bases read in frame from base 1. V sheds 0 bases and J sheds 3 bases, leaving 12 bases between their ends.